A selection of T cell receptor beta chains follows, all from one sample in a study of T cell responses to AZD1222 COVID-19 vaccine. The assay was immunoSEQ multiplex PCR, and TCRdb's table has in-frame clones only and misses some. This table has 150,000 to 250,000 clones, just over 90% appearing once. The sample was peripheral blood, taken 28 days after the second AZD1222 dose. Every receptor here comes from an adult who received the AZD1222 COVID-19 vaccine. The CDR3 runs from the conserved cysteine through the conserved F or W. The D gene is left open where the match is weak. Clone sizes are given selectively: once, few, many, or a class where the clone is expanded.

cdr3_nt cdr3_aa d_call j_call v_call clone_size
TGTGCCAGCTCACCTACGGATCCGAACACCGGGGAGCTGTTTTTT CASSPTDPNTGELFF NA TRBJ2-2 TRBV18 NA
TGTGCCAGCAGTTGGGGCCAAGACACCGGGGAGCTGTTTTTT CASSWGQDTGELFF NA TRBJ2-2 TRBV27 NA
TGTGCCAGCTCACCCCCGACGAGAACAGATACGCAGTATTTT CASSPPTRTDTQYF NA TRBJ2-3 TRBV18 NA
TGTGCCAGCAGCTTAGGTACAGCTAATTCACCCCTCCACTTT CASSLGTANSPLHF NA TRBJ1-6 TRBV7-8 NA
TGTGCCAGCAGCTTGAAGGGACCCTGGGGAAACACCATATATTTT CASSLKGPWGNTIYF NA TRBJ1-3 TRBV11-3 few
TGTGCCAGCAGAGAAACAGGGATTGAAGCTTTCTTT CASRETGIEAFF NA TRBJ1-1 TRBV2 NA
TGTGCCAGCAGTGGACAAAACGGACAGAACAACAACCTTATTGGAGGCTACACCTTC CASSGQNGQNNNLIGGYTF NA TRBJ1-2 TRBV28 NA
TGTGCCAGCAGCTTTGGACTAGCGCCCCAAGAGACCCAGTACTTC CASSFGLAPQETQYF TRBD2 TRBJ2-5 TRBV7-9 NA
TGTGCCAGCCGCCTAGAGGTCGGAATGAACACTGAAGCTTTCTTT CASRLEVGMNTEAFF NA TRBJ1-1 TRBV7-9 NA
TGTGCCAGCAGCTACACAGGGGTAAATTCACCCCTCCACTTT CASSYTGVNSPLHF TRBD1 TRBJ1-6 TRBV7-9 once
TGCGCCAGCAGGTCACGTTCAGGGGGCCCCTTTACCGACTACGAGCAGTACTTC CASRSRSGGPFTDYEQYF TRBD1 TRBJ2-7 TRBV10-1 NA
TGTGCCAGCAGTAGTTGGACAGGTTCGGGCTATGGCTACACCTTC CASSSWTGSGYGYTF TRBD1 TRBJ1-2 TRBV6-5 NA
TGTGCCAGCAGTTTCCAGACACTCACTGAAGCTTTCTTT CASSFQTLTEAFF NA TRBJ1-1 TRBV6-5 NA
TGTGCCAGCAGTTACTCGAAAACCGAGAATGGCTACACCTTC CASSYSKTENGYTF NA TRBJ1-2 TRBV6-5 NA
TGTGCCACCGGGACAGGTAATCAGCCCCAGCATTTT CATGTGNQPQHF TRBD1 TRBJ1-5 TRBV24-1 NA
TGTGCCAGCAGCCAAGTGGGGGTTAGGACCGGGGAGCTGTTTTTT CASSQVGVRTGELFF NA TRBJ2-2 TRBV4-2 NA
TGTGCCAGCAGCCCCCCCGGGTACGAGCAGTACTTC CASSPPGYEQYF NA TRBJ2-7 TRBV28 once
TGTGCCAGCAGCTTGGCTGCCGGGCTGGGCTACACCTTC CASSLAAGLGYTF NA TRBJ1-2 TRBV5-6 NA
TGTGCCATCAGTGAGTCGACTCCAGGCCAGTCACCCCTCCACTTT CAISESTPGQSPLHF NA TRBJ1-6 TRBV10-3 NA
TGTGCCACCAGGCAGGAGGGCGTCAATGAGCAGTTCTTC CATRQEGVNEQFF NA TRBJ2-1 TRBV24-1 NA